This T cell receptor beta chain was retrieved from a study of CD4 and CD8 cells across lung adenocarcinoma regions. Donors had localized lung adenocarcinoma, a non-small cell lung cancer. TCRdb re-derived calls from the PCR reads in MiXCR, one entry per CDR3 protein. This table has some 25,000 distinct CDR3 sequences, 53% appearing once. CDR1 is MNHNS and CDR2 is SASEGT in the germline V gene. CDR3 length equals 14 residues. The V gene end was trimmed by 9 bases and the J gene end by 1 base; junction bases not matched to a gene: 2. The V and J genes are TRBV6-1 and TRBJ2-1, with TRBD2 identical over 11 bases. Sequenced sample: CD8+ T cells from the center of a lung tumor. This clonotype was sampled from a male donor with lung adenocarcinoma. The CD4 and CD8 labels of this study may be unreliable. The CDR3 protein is CARIAGGSYNEQFF. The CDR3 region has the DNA TGTGCCAGAATAGCGGGAGGGTCCTACAATGAGCAGTTCTTC.